One T cell receptor beta chain is described in this entry. Its antigen is not yet known. Per-base quality was not reported, and no clone a single base away is much larger than it. All of the isolated RNA was reverse transcribed with the High Capacity cDNA Reverse Transcription Kit, so expressed TCRB transcripts were sequenced. Naive, central memory and regulatory T cell samples underwent deep immunoSEQ sequencing, averaging around 4 million total reads per sample. After sorted cells were lysed in RLT buffer, RNA was extracted with DNase-treated RNeasy Micro or Mini kits, with the choice depending on cell number. To prevent cross-contamination, each cell subset was processed individually, whereas patient and healthy donor samples were processed jointly. Using the immunoSEQ multiplex PCR, TCRB sequences were amplified from cDNA into 87-bp fragments spanning the CDR3 region. Sequencing of the amplicons was performed on the Illumina HiSeq platform. Per the original workflow: Synthetic template baselines were used to correct PCR bias computationally, reads within Hamming distance 2 were collapsed, and singletons that could not be merged were discarded. Reads were aligned to IMGT to assign V, D and J genes, CDR3 length, and insertions or deletions at six rearrangement sites. Clonotype counts were normalized to sorted cell number within each subset before computing true diversity and Gini coefficients with the tcR R package. The overlap coefficient, calculated on TCRB nucleotide sequences, was used to measure repertoire sharing. TCRdb mirrors the immuneACCESS table, restricted to in-frame sequences. Some clones are absent from its copies; in checked studies, under half trace to an unresolved V gene, and the reason for the others is unknown. That table gives V, J and clone size, and the DNA gave D and trimming. In this sample the table shows hundreds of thousands of clones, 12% to 15% of which occur a single time. Together, the top ten hold more than 6.5% of the sample.

The sample belongs to a study of beta chain features in type 1 diabetes (dated 2018 in TCRdb). For the wider study: Mean age, gender distribution, total cell number and subset yield did not differ between patients and healthy donors. A total of some 100,000,000 sorted cells were examined across all samples, and a strong correlation was observed between cell number per subset and RNA yield. The study compared the TCRB repertoires of sorted circulating CD4+ T cell subsets in recently diagnosed type 1 diabetes patients with those in matched healthy donors. Regulatory and stem cell-like memory subsets were obtained from only 8 patients and roughly 8 healthy donors, while naive and central memory subsets were obtained from all 30 or so donors. Here is what the overall study found, with its caveats: Naive, central memory and regulatory TCRB repertoires appeared to be more similar among patients than among healthy donors. Because cDNA was sequenced instead of genomic DNA, highly expressing activated cells could be over-represented, though the groups showed no difference in activation or CD3 levels. Patients with type 1 diabetes made fewer insertions and deleted more nucleotides at VDJ recombination sites, implying thymic rearrangement abnormalities. Because the HLA sub-analyses included only small numbers of individuals, any influence of HLA type on TCRB rearrangement was left unresolved. A moderate but significant shortening of TCRB CDR3 length was observed in type 1 diabetes patients in all four CD4+ subsets. Shorter templates might be favored by PCR, yet because patient and control samples were amplified and corrected together, any such skew would affect both groups equally.

From each donor, a single peripheral blood sample of about 110 mL on average was drawn into heparinised tubes. Naive, central memory, regulatory and stem cell-like memory CD4+ T cells were sorted on a BD FACSAria II using a panel including CD45RO, CCR7, CD25, CD127, CD95 and CD27. Every sorted population had a purity above 95%. Right away, PBMCs were isolated by Lymphoprep density gradient centrifugation and were stained directly, with no culture step. So that batch effects would be minimized, each experiment stained and sorted samples in pairs, pairing one healthy donor with one patient. The CDR3 starts with the cysteine, ends with the valine, and has 16 residues. The entry retains the CDR3 DNA only, 48 bases that are in frame from base 1. Reading the germline V gene (reference sequence) gives CDR1 SEHNR and CDR2 FQNEAQ. Trimming accounts for 4 bases at V and 2 bases at J, while the number of junction bases matched to no gene is 9.

This receptor was identified in a man between 25 and 39 years old in good health. The chain was built from TRBV7-9 and TRBJ2-7, with 9 middle bases fitting TRBD1. The specimen was central memory CD4+ T cells from blood. The DNA is as follows: TGTGCCAGCAGCTCCCTAGGACAGGGGCCGGCCTACGAGCAGTACGTC. This is translated as CASSSLGQGPAYEQYV.